The 10 T cell receptor beta chains given below trace back to one sample, sequenced in a study of blood T cells in healthy people across ages. Alongside a J-beta primer mix, a sample-barcoded 5' primer served in a second PCR lasting about 7 to 12 cycles. TCRdb processed the 5' RACE reads anew with MiXCR; each CDR3 protein has one entry. There are some 1,800,000 distinct CDR3 sequences in the sample; about 39% occur only once, and roughly 24% lies in the top ten. The sequencing input was blood. The receptors were gathered from a human donor in good health.

The gene calls are TRBV4-1 and TRBJ1-2, with a weak D call TRBD1 (6 bases). The germline V gene has CDR1 MGHRA and CDR2 YSYEKL. CDR3 length: 16 amino acids. V was cut by 2 bases and J by 4 bases, with 17 bases left in between. CDR3 sequence: CASSQIGGFFFYGYTF. DNA for the CDR3: TGCGCCAGCAGCCAAATAGGGGGGTTTTTTTTCTATGGCTACACCTTC.

The chain recombines TRBV12-3 or TRBV12-4 with TRBJ2-1; D unclear. V lost 5 bases and J 8 bases, leaving 10 bases between the germline ends. This CDR3 has 12 residues. The CDR3 region has the DNA TGTGCCAGCAGTATTTTCGGGTATGAGCAGTTCTTC. Its translation is CASSIFGYEQFF.

J is TRBJ2-7 and V is TRBV20-1, with D possibly called TRBD1 or TRBD2 (5 bases each). V lost 3 bases, J lost 6 bases, and 21 bases lay in between. Per the germline V gene, CDR1 is DFQATT and CDR2 is SNEGSKA (reference sequence). The CDR3 runs 15 residues. The CDR3 is CSASASRGVGREQYF. In DNA form, the CDR3 reads TGCAGTGCTAGTGCATCCAGAGGGGTGGGGCGCGAGCAGTACTTC.

The chain links TRBV10-3 to TRBJ1-2; no reliable D call. Germline V gene sequence: CDR1 ENHRY, CDR2 SYGVKD. This CDR3 spans 14 amino acids. Trimming shortened V by 3 bases and J by 2 bases, and 10 bases separated the two germline ends. In DNA form, the CDR3 reads TGTGCCATCAGTGACGGTTCGAGAAACTATGGCTACACCTTC. Translating gives CAISDGSRNYGYTF.

There are a few counts of this clonotype. The rearrangement joins TRBV4-2 to TRBJ2-7; 13 nucleotides agree with TRBD2. V lost 3 bases to trimming and J lost 4 bases; unmatched junction nucleotides: 6. CDR3 size: 16 residues. Germline CDR1 LGHNA, CDR2 YNFKEQ. CDR3 in amino acids: CASSQIGLAGEYEQYF. The CDR3 DNA follows: TGTGCCAGCAGCCAGATCGGACTAGCGGGGGAGTACGAGCAGTACTTC.

CDR3 sequence (DNA): TGTGCCAGCAGTTTTCTCTTACCGGGACTGAACAATCAGCCCCAGCATTTT. It translates to CASSFLLPGLNNQPQHF. The chain employs TRBV6-2 or TRBV6-3 and TRBJ1-5; weak D call: TRBD1 (5 bases). The CDR3 loop spans 17 amino acids. The V end was cut by 4 bases, the J end by 3 bases, with 19 bases between. The germline gives CDR1 MNHEY, CDR2 SVGEGT.

In this sample, this clonotype turned up a few times. The V and J genes are TRBV7-6 and TRBJ1-6; D is undetermined. The V and J ends lost 5 bases and 9 bases respectively, with 11 bases between them. This CDR3 region has 13 residues. The germline V gene encodes CDR1 SGHVS and CDR2 FNYEAQ. CDR3 in amino acids: CASSTRQTSPLHF. In DNA form, the CDR3 reads TGTGCCAGCAGCACCAGGCAGACTTCACCCCTCCACTTT.

This clonotype was counted only a few times. This chain's CDR3 is CASSVVGLAGGLETQYF. The CDR3 DNA is TGTGCCAGCAGCGTAGTGGGATTAGCGGGGGGGCTGGAGACCCAGTACTTC. This rearrangement joins TRBV9 to TRBJ2-5; TRBD2 matches 11 bases. Germline V CDR1 and CDR2: SGDLS, YYNGEE. CDR3 length equals 17 residues. J gave up 5 bases and V 0 bases, and 9 bases lay outside the gene matches.

This clonotype was counted between two and nine times. The V and J genes are TRBV7-9 and TRBJ2-5, with no clear D. The end of the DNA aligns better with TRBJ2-7, so the J call may be wrong. In germline, CDR1 is SEHNR, CDR2 FQNEAQ (reference sequence). The CDR3 is made up of 13 amino acids. The chain's CDR3 is CASSLFGPLEQYF. The CDR3 DNA reads TGTGCCAGCAGCTTATTTGGTCCTCTCGAGCAGTACTTC.

The chain employs TRBV29-1 and TRBJ1-1; D gene ambiguous. The V gene lost 4 bases and the J gene lost 4 bases, with 19 bases spanning the gap. The CDR3 has 15 amino acids. CDR1 SQVTM and CDR2 ANQGSEA come from the germline V gene. The CDR3 sequence: CSVVESFEVSTEAFF. The CDR3 DNA reads TGCAGCGTTGTTGAATCGTTTGAGGTTTCCACTGAAGCTTTCTTT.